These 24 T cell receptor beta chains were sequenced from one sample in a study of monozygotic twins with inflammatory bowel disease. TCRdb re-called the 5' RACE reads, yielding one record per CDR3 amino acid sequence without DNA. The specimen's table records 330,000 or so distinct CDR3 sequences. Sequences were obtained from blood. These receptors came from a human donor with ulcerative colitis or Crohn's disease, or a healthy co-twin of an affected twin (not recorded which).

The V and J genes are TRBV10-3 and TRBJ2-7; with no DNA, the TCRdb D assignment of TRBD1 cannot be verified. In germline, CDR1 is ENHRY, CDR2 SYGVKD. This CDR3 contains 13 residues. CDR3 region: CAISESAPYEQYF.

The gene calls are TRBV23-1 and TRBJ2-7; the D call of TRBD2 rests on TCRdb alone, since no DNA is present to check it. TRBV23-1 is assigned to the ORF class and has an uncertain function. This CDR3 spans 14 amino acids. The CDR3 region is CASMSSGASYEQYF.

The chain recombines TRBV20-1 with TRBJ1-2. Germline V gene sequence: CDR1 DFQATT, CDR2 SNEGSKA (reference sequence). The CDR3 is made up of 12 amino acids. The CDR3: CSASISRDGYTF.

V usage is TRBV5-1 and J usage is TRBJ2-3; TCRdb's assignment of TRBD1 cannot be checked, as there is no DNA. Germline V gene data show CDR1 as SGHRS and CDR2 as YFSETQ. CDR3 length: 14 residues. The CDR3 loop reads CASSRTGGADTQYF.

This chain joins TRBV7-9 and TRBJ2-5. This CDR3 contains 14 residues. Germline loops: CDR1 SEHNR, CDR2 FQNEAQ (reference sequence). The chain's CDR3 is CASSLVGSGETQYF.

CDR3 in amino acids: CASSKTDLSGYTF. The chain carries TRBV2 and TRBJ1-2. The CDR3 length is 13 residues. The germline gives CDR1 SNHLY, CDR2 FYNNEI.

This chain uses TRBV4-3 with TRBJ1-1. The CDR3 contains 19 residues. In germline, CDR1 is LGHNA, CDR2 YSLEER. Here the CDR3 reads CASSQTGRGPESMDTEAFF.

V gene TRBV29-1 combines with J gene TRBJ2-4; TCRdb gives TRBD2 as the D gene, but with no DNA this cannot be confirmed. The CDR3 runs 16 residues. Germline CDR1 is SQVTM and CDR2 is ANQGSEA. This chain's CDR3 is CSVSVLRGGKENIQYF.

The chain links TRBV19 to TRBJ2-1; TCRdb gives TRBD1 as the D gene, but with no DNA this cannot be confirmed. CDR1 is LNHDA, CDR2 SQIVND, per germline (reference sequence). This CDR3 region has 13 residues. The CDR3: CASSNRARDEQFF.

The J gene is TRBJ1-6, the V gene TRBV20-1; checking the TCRdb D call of TRBD1 is not possible without DNA. Germline CDR1 reads DFQATT; CDR2 reads SNEGSKA (reference sequence). The length of the CDR3 is 16 residues. CDR3 residues: CSARGRPGIVDSPLHF.

The chain is built from TRBV7-2 and TRBJ1-3. This CDR3 comprises 13 residues. CDR1 and CDR2 (germline): SGHTA, FQGNSA. The CDR3 is CASSSRRGDTIYF.

The V and J genes are TRBV12-3 or TRBV12-4 and TRBJ1-3; TCRdb reports TRBD1, a call that lacks DNA to check it against. CDR3 length: 12 residues. CDR3 sequence reads: CASSRGAYTIYF.

This chain links TRBV4-1 with TRBJ2-2; as DNA is missing, the TRBD1 call by TCRdb cannot be tested. There are 15 residues in the CDR3. Per germline, CDR1 MGHRA and CDR2 YSYEKL. The CDR3 protein is CASSQDRGGAGELFF.

The chain couples TRBV27 to TRBJ2-7; TCRdb's D call of TRBD1 is untestable without DNA. CDR3 length equals 15 residues. Germline V gene data show CDR1 as MNHEY and CDR2 as SMNVEV (reference sequence). CDR3 amino acids: CASRGGLGSSYEQYF.

The J gene is TRBJ2-5, the V gene TRBV20-1; TCRdb proposes TRBD2, but this gene call is untestable without DNA. The CDR3 runs 15 residues. The germline V gene encodes CDR1 DFQATT and CDR2 SNEGSKA (reference sequence). CDR3 sequence reads: CSAGGSAGGLGTQYF.

V and J are TRBV19 and TRBJ2-2. Germline V gives CDR1 LNHDA, CDR2 SQIVND (reference sequence). CDR3 length equals 15 residues. The CDR3 sequence is CASSILNANTGELFF. Drawing the rest from reference TRBV19 and TRBJ2-2, the complete variable domain is DGGITQSPKYLFRKEGQNVTLSCEQNLNHDAMYWYRQDPGQGLRLIYYSQIVNDFQKGDIAEGYSVSREKKESFPLTVTSAQKNPTAFYLCASSILNANTGELFFGEGSRLTVL.

The chain uses TRBV11-2 and TRBJ2-7. The CDR3 is made up of 12 amino acids. From germline, CDR1 is SGHAT and CDR2 FQNNGV. The CDR3 is CASSLFAYEQYF.

V gene TRBV5-4 combines with J gene TRBJ2-1; TCRdb designates TRBD1, a call that cannot be tested without DNA. The germline CDR1 and CDR2 sequences are SGHNT and YYREEE (reference sequence). CDR3 length: 13 residues. CDR3 protein: CASSWSRGQEQFF.

The V gene is TRBV24-1, the J gene TRBJ1-4; TCRdb lists TRBD1, though no DNA is available to test this call. Germline CDR1 and CDR2: KGHDR and SFDVKD. The length of the CDR3 is 15 residues. The CDR3 is CATSDAEGPNEKLFF.

V is TRBV7-3 and J is TRBJ2-1; TCRdb's D call of TRBD2 is untestable without DNA. Germline CDR1 and CDR2: SGHTA and FQGTGA. The CDR3 runs to 14 residues. The CDR3 reads CASSLTPGLNEQFF.

The V and J genes are TRBV29-1 and TRBJ2-2; TCRdb designates TRBD1, a call that cannot be tested without DNA. The CDR3 extends over 14 amino acids. Germline values: CDR1 SQVTM, CDR2 ANQGSEA. The CDR3 is CSVARDSHLGELFF.

The chain links TRBV12-3 or TRBV12-4 to TRBJ1-1. This CDR3 region has 13 residues. The CDR3 protein is CASSLSASSEAFF.

CDR3 loop: CASTLFGQLEAFF. The rearrangement uses TRBV28 and TRBJ1-1. The CDR3 is made up of 13 amino acids. Germline loops: CDR1 MDHEN, CDR2 SYDVKM.

The chain carries TRBV7-9 and TRBJ1-4; TCRdb's D gene call, TRBD1, goes unchecked for lack of DNA. Germline CDR1 is SEHNR and CDR2 is FQNEAQ (reference sequence). The CDR3 consists of 17 residues. CDR3 region: CASSRLTVPVTNEKLFF.